This T cell receptor beta chain derives from a study of blood T cell repertoires in COVID-19. As for the study in general: Material from acute and convalescent COVID-19 was sourced from the United States, Italy and Spain.

Sequencing was performed with immunoSEQ multiplex PCR; in TCRdb, only in-frame clones are kept and a portion is missing. This sample has roughly 290,000 clones, with approximately 85% found just once. Between the trimmed V and J ends, which lost 0 bases and 5 bases, there was a span of 10 bases. The CDR3 has 14 residues. Germline V gene sequence: CDR1 SGHAT, CDR2 FQDESV (reference sequence). Those who participated ranged in age from roughly 18 to 90 years and resided in about two dozen US areas. The sample consisted of PBMCs or T cells enriched from blood (not recorded which). The genes are TRBV11-1 and TRBJ2-5; TRBD1 might be the D (5 bases). The TCR sequence derives from a man aged 30 to 45 who had recovered from COVID-19. CDR3 in amino acids: CASSLAAGWETQYF. In DNA form, the CDR3 reads TGTGCCAGCAGCTTAGCTGCAGGGTGGGAGACCCAGTACTTC.